Below, 20 T cell receptor beta chains from the same sample are listed, as sequenced in a study of blood T cell repertoires in COVID-19. The data were produced by immunoSEQ multiplex PCR, yet TCRdb's version contains in-frame clones alone and is incomplete. The table includes 200,000 to 300,000 clones, about 87% detected once. The material sequenced was peripheral blood. The origin of the receptors is a woman aged 40 to 55 who had recovered from COVID-19.

This rearrangement joins TRBV7-9 to TRBJ1-2; tentative D call: TRBD1 (5 bases). Looked up from germline, CDR1 is SEHNR and CDR2 is FQNEAQ (reference sequence). The V and J ends lost 7 bases and 8 bases respectively, with 23 bases between them. The length of the CDR3 is 15 residues. The CDR3 protein is CASNSPGRPFRGYTF. CDR3 in DNA: TGTGCCAGCAACTCCCCAGGGCGGCCCTTTCGGGGCTACACCTTC.

The rearrangement links TRBV11-1 to TRBJ1-2; 7 bases align to TRBD1. The V segment lost 5 bases and the J segment 3 bases; nucleotides outside the gene matches: 6. The length of the CDR3 is 14 residues. The germline CDR1 and CDR2 sequences are SGHAT and FQDESV (reference sequence). The CDR3 is CASSLQTGYYGYTF. CDR3 nucleotides: TGTGCCAGCAGCCTACAGACAGGGTACTATGGCTACACCTTC.

The genes are TRBV6-2 or TRBV6-3 and TRBJ2-2; TRBD2 agrees at 14 bases. This CDR3 region has 19 residues. V gave up 0 bases and J gave up 5 bases; unmatched junction bases: 8. Germline lookup yields CDR1 MNHEY and CDR2 SVGEGT. The chain's CDR3 is CASSYSRLAGGPRTGELFF. In nucleotides, the CDR3 is TGTGCCAGCAGTTACTCACGACTAGCGGGGGGGCCGCGGACCGGGGAGCTGTTTTTT.

This sequence joins TRBV9 and TRBJ2-1; TRBD2 matches at 9 bases. The CDR3 runs 15 residues. Germline CDR1 SGDLS, CDR2 YYNGEE. V dropped 4 bases and J dropped 6; count of bases not matched to a gene: 8. The CDR3: CASSIHSGGPNEQFF. CDR3 sequence (DNA): TGTGCCAGCAGCATTCATAGCGGGGGCCCCAATGAGCAGTTCTTC. Supplemented by reference TRBV9 and TRBJ2-1, the full variable domain reads DSGVTQTPKHLITATGQRVTLRCSPRSGDLSVYWYQQSLDQGLQFLIQYYNGEERAKGNILERFSAQQFPDLHSELNLSSLELGDSALYFCASSIHSGGPNEQFFGPGTRLTVL.

This rearrangement joins TRBV28 to TRBJ1-2, with D unresolved. Per germline, CDR1 MDHEN and CDR2 SYDVKM. The CDR3 covers 14 residues. V was pared by 2 bases and J by 0 bases, with 7 bases between. The CDR3 DNA reads TGTGCCAGCAGTTTACCCGGAGCTAACTATGGCTACACCTTC. Protein product: CASSLPGANYGYTF.

V and J are TRBV5-1 and TRBJ2-6; D is perhaps TRBD1 (5 bases). CDR3 size: 14 residues. Trimming took off 7 bases at V and 2 bases at J, with 10 bases between the two ends. The germline V gene has CDR1 SGHRS and CDR2 YFSETQ. Written as DNA, the CDR3 is TGCGCCAGCCAAGAAGGGGCTGGGGCCAACGTCCTGACTTTC. This gives the protein CASQEGAGANVLTF.

Only a few counts were recorded for this clone. This chain joins TRBV6-4 and TRBJ1-2; D possibly corresponds to TRBD1 (6 bases). V shed 9 bases and J shed 4 bases, with 15 bases lying between them. Germline CDR1 and CDR2: MRHNA and SNTAGT. This CDR3 comprises 13 residues. The CDR3 region is CARTGGGLYGYTF. The CDR3 DNA follows: TGTGCCAGGACGGGCGGGGGCCTCTATGGCTACACCTTC.

This chain links TRBV7-2 with TRBJ2-1; 10 bases agree with TRBD1. V trimming: 7 bases; J trimming: 7 bases; junction bases outside the gene matches: 16. The CDR3 sequence is 17 residues long. In germline, CDR1 is SGHTA, CDR2 FQGNSA. Here the CDR3 DNA reads TGTGCCAGCACCCTTGGGCCGTGGGACAGGGGAGGTAATGAGCAGTTCTTC. It yields the protein CASTLGPWDRGGNEQFF.

Only a few counts were recorded for this clone. This chain links TRBV24-1 with TRBJ2-7; TRBD2 aligns across 9 bases. CDR1 is KGHDR, CDR2 SFDVKD, per germline. The CDR3 is made up of 14 amino acids. Germline trimming cut 4 bases from V and 6 bases from J; bases unmatched to any gene: 6. Written as DNA, the CDR3 is TGTGCCACCAGTGAAATGGGACTAGCAGTCGAGCAGTACTTC. Protein: CATSEMGLAVEQYF.

The chain couples TRBV5-4 to TRBJ1-2; no firm D call. Trimming took off 4 bases at V and 7 bases at J, with 14 bases between the two ends. This CDR3 contains 13 residues. Germline CDR1 SGHNT, CDR2 YYREEE (reference sequence). CDR3 bases: TGTGCCAGCAGCCCCGGAGGGAGATCTGGCTACACCTTC. Its protein is CASSPGGRSGYTF.

V gene TRBV5-1 combines with J gene TRBJ2-1; D is perhaps TRBD1 (5 bases). Looked up from germline, CDR1 is SGHRS and CDR2 is YFSETQ. V lost 2 bases and J 6 bases, leaving 15 bases between the germline ends. The CDR3 totals 15 residues. CDR3 in DNA: TGCGCCAGCAGCTTCGGGCCCTTAGGGGTCAATGAGCAGTTCTTC. This codes for CASSFGPLGVNEQFF.

The gene calls are TRBV6-5 and TRBJ1-4; possibly TRBD1 for D (6 bases). V was clipped by 8 bases and J by 0 bases, with 10 bases between them. The V gene's germline CDR1 is MNHEY and CDR2 SVGAGI. This CDR3 comprises 14 residues. The DNA for the CDR3 is TGTGCCAGCCGGGACACCACAACTAATGAAAAACTGTTTTTT. The encoded protein is CASRDTTTNEKLFF.

The chain is built from TRBV6-5 and TRBJ1-1, with D unresolved. Germline V gene data show CDR1 as MNHEY and CDR2 as SVGAGI. This CDR3 spans 13 amino acids. Trimming removed 6 bases from V and 1 base from J, with 9 bases in between. The CDR3 coding sequence is TGTGCCAGCAGGACACCTTGGAACACTGAAGCTTTCTTT. Translation gives CASRTPWNTEAFF.

The chain recombines TRBV6-2 or TRBV6-3 with TRBJ1-2; tentative D call: TRBD1 (6 bases). The germline V gene encodes CDR1 MNHEY and CDR2 SVGEGT. CDR3 length: 16 residues. V dropped 0 bases and J dropped 2 bases, with 13 bases sitting between them. CDR3 in amino acids: CASSYSGDIRNYGYTF. In DNA, the CDR3 is TGTGCCAGCAGTTACTCGGGGGACATAAGGAACTATGGCTACACCTTC.

The chain couples TRBV5-1 to TRBJ2-7; D perhaps matches TRBD1 (5 bases). This CDR3 contains 15 residues. V dropped 0 bases and J dropped 2 bases, with 12 bases sitting between them. Germline CDR1 is SGHRS and CDR2 is YFSETQ. The CDR3 region has the DNA TGCGCCAGCAGCTTGGAGGCAGGGCCTCCCTACGAGCAGTACTTC. As protein: CASSLEAGPPYEQYF.

The CDR3 coding sequence is TGTGCCAGCTCACCGGGGGAGGCCACCCTTTACGAGCAGTACTTC. Amino acid sequence: CASSPGEATLYEQYF. The chain joins TRBV18 to TRBJ2-7, with D possibly being TRBD2 (6 bases). Germline V gives CDR1 KGHSH, CDR2 LQKENI. V was pared by 3 bases and J by 4 bases, with 16 bases between. The CDR3 has 15 amino acids.

This clone was picked up a small number of times. This sample includes further DNA sequences coding for the same CDR3. The genes are TRBV7-9 and TRBJ1-2; 8 positions match TRBD1. Germline-derived CDR1 and CDR2 are SEHNR and FQNEAQ (reference sequence). The length of the CDR3 is 14 residues. The V segment lost 4 bases and the J segment 2 bases; nucleotides outside the gene matches: 3. CDR3 nucleotides: TGTGCCAGCAGCTCAGGGACAGGAAACTATGGCTACACCTTC. It specifies CASSSGTGNYGYTF. Combining the CDR3 with reference TRBV7-9 and TRBJ1-2 gives the whole variable domain DTGVSQNPRHKITKRGQNVTFRCDPISEHNRLYWYRQTLGQGPEFLTYFQNEAQLEKSRLLSDRFSAERPKGSFSTLEIQRTEQGDSAMYLCASSSGTGNYGYTFGSGTRLTVV.

The J gene is TRBJ1-5, the V gene TRBV24-1; D gene uncertain. The CDR3 covers 17 residues. Germline V lookup: CDR1 KGHDR, CDR2 SFDVKD. Trimming cost V 0 bases and J 2 bases, with 13 bases left between them. The CDR3 reads CATSDLRRLDGNQPQHF. The CDR3 DNA reads as TGTGCCACCAGTGATTTGCGCAGGCTGGATGGCAATCAGCCCCAGCATTTT.

The chain recombines TRBV2 with TRBJ1-2, with D perhaps TRBD1 (5 bases). Per germline, CDR1 SNHLY and CDR2 FYNNEI. CDR3 size: 17 residues. The V gene lost 0 bases and the J gene lost 0 bases, with 14 bases spanning the gap. Written as DNA, the CDR3 is TGTGCCAGCAGTGAAGCTGAGACAGCGGGGACTAACTATGGCTACACCTTC. Translating it yields CASSEAETAGTNYGYTF.

The V call is TRBV18, the J call TRBJ2-3; TRBD2 agrees at 7 bases. The germline V gene has CDR1 KGHSH and CDR2 LQKENI. The CDR3 has 14 amino acids. The junction had 0 bases not matched to a gene; V was cut back by 1 base and J by 2 bases. The CDR3 sequence: CASSPRDYTDTQYF. The CDR3 nucleotides read TGTGCCAGCTCACCACGGGACTACACAGATACGCAGTATTTT.